The 27 T cell receptor beta chains given below trace back to one sample, sequenced in a study of CD8 T cells in ankylosing spondylitis. TCRdb reanalysed the 5' RACE reads using MiXCR and keeps one entry per CDR3 protein. Found here are about 44,000 distinct CDR3 sequences, about 10% of them singletons; the top ten hold 1.3% to 1.5%. The sequencing input was blood, either unsorted or a sorted T cell fraction (not recorded which). The source is a male donor with ankylosing spondylitis or in good health (not recorded which).

This clonotype was found many times. J is TRBJ2-7 and V is TRBV3-1; D is undetermined. Germline V CDR1 and CDR2: LGHDT, YNNKEL (reference sequence). This CDR3 has 14 residues. Trimming pared 0 bases from V and 2 bases from J, leaving 8 bases between. The CDR3 region is CASSQEDITYEQYF. CDR3 DNA sequence: TGTGCCAGCAGCCAAGAAGACATTACCTACGAGCAGTACTTC.

The chain recombines TRBV12-3 or TRBV12-4 with TRBJ1-2, with D maybe TRBD1 (5 bases). The germline V and J ends were trimmed by 5 bases and 8 bases, with 9 bases remaining between them. There are 11 residues in the CDR3. The DNA of the CDR3 is TGTGCCAGCAGTCAGGAGGGGGGCTACACCTTC. Its translation is CASSQEGGYTF.

The table lists this clonotype with many counts. The rearrangement links TRBV12-3 or TRBV12-4 to TRBJ1-2, with a weak D call TRBD1 (5 bases). V was shortened by 6 bases and J by 2 bases, with 10 bases between the two germline ends. The CDR3 runs to 13 residues. In DNA, the CDR3 is TGTGCCAGCAGACCGACAGAAAACTATGGCTACACCTTC. Its translation: CASRPTENYGYTF.

The chain joins TRBV25-1 to TRBJ1-5; 8 nucleotides agree with TRBD1. Germline trimming cut 2 bases from V and 2 bases from J; bases unmatched to any gene: 2. Germline CDR1 reads MGHDK; CDR2 reads SYGVNS. The CDR3 runs to 15 residues. CDR3 sequence reads: CASSEADRGNQPQHF. Here the CDR3 DNA reads TGTGCCAGCAGTGAAGCGGACAGGGGCAATCAGCCCCAGCATTTT.

This clonotype was counted only a few times. The chain combines TRBV5-4 with TRBJ2-3; 10 bases map to TRBD1. From germline, CDR1 is SGHNT and CDR2 YYREEE (reference sequence). J gave up 6 bases and V 3 bases, and 4 bases lay outside the gene matches. The CDR3 has 14 residues. The CDR3 DNA follows: TGTGCCAGCAGCTCCGGGACAGGGGCCGATACGCAGTATTTT. Its translation: CASSSGTGADTQYF.

This clonotype has a handful of counts. The DNA of the CDR3 is TGCGCCAGCAGACAGGCTCAAGAGACCCAGTACTTC. Protein product: CASRQAQETQYF. The chain uses TRBV5-1 and TRBJ2-5, with D possibly matching TRBD1 (5 bases). The CDR3 length is 12 residues. The V and J ends lost 5 bases and 2 bases respectively, with 7 bases between them. Germline CDR1 is SGHRS and CDR2 is YFSETQ.

At least ten counts were recorded for this clonotype. This CDR3 is CASSLGRETQYF. CDR3 sequence (DNA): TGTGCCAGCAGCTTGGGGCGAGAGACCCAGTACTTC. This sequence joins TRBV5-4 and TRBJ2-5; D uncertain. The V gene's germline CDR1 is SGHNT and CDR2 YYREEE (reference sequence). Trimming took 0 bases from V and 4 from J, leaving 4 bases between them. This CDR3 region has 12 residues.

This clonotype appeared many times. The chain links TRBV15 to TRBJ1-5; 7 bases are a match to TRBD1. The germline V gene encodes CDR1 LNHNV and CDR2 YYDKDF (reference sequence). This CDR3 is built from 18 residues. After removal of 0 bases from V and 1 base from J, the junction contained 9 bases not matched to a gene. The DNA of the CDR3 is TGTGCCACCAGCAGAGATAGTAACACAGGGGTGAGCAATCAGCCCCAGCATTTT. Its protein product is CATSRDSNTGVSNQPQHF.

V is TRBV12-3 or TRBV12-4 and J is TRBJ2-1; no clear D gene. Trimming stripped 3 bases from V and 4 bases from J, with 7 bases between. The CDR3 has 13 amino acids. The chain's CDR3 is CASSFSRYNEQFF. CDR3 nucleotide sequence: TGTGCCAGCAGTTTCAGCCGATACAATGAGCAGTTCTTC.

This clonotype came up many times. The chain is built from TRBV5-1 and TRBJ2-1; 12 bases line up with TRBD2. Germline CDR1 reads SGHRS; CDR2 reads YFSETQ. The CDR3 is made up of 19 amino acids. With V trimmed by 5 bases and J by 3 bases, 15 bases remained unmatched. The CDR3 DNA sequence: TGCGCCAGCAGTTCCGGACAGGGGGGACTAGCGGGTGTCTACAATGAGCAGTTCTTC. It translates to CASSSGQGGLAGVYNEQFF.

This clonotype was observed many times. Here the CDR3 DNA reads TGTGCCAGCAGCAAAGGCCCCGTTAGTGCCGCTTACTCCTACGAGCAGTACTTC. It encodes CASSKGPVSAAYSYEQYF. The rearrangement joins TRBV21-1 to TRBJ2-7; the D segment call TRBD2 is taken from the table without a DNA check. TRBV21-1 constitutes a pseudogene. CDR3 length: 18 amino acids.

This clonotype showed up many times. This chain joins TRBV5-1 and TRBJ2-5; D is perhaps TRBD2 (5 bases). The germline V and J ends were trimmed by 1 base and 2 bases, with 9 bases remaining between them. From germline, CDR1 is SGHRS and CDR2 YFSETQ. This CDR3 is built from 14 residues. In nucleotides, the CDR3 is TGCGCCAGCAGCTTGACCCCGGGACAAGAGACCCAGTACTTC. Protein product: CASSLTPGQETQYF.

In this sample, this clonotype turned up many times. J is TRBJ1-4 and V is TRBV20-1; D gene ambiguous. Trimming left V 6 bases short and J 8 bases short, with 22 bases between. The length of the CDR3 is 15 residues. Germline V gene sequence: CDR1 DFQATT, CDR2 SNEGSKA (reference sequence). For the CDR3, the DNA is TGCAGTGCCATCGGGCTAGGGAGAGGGAAGGAAAAACTGTTTTTT. It specifies CSAIGLGRGKEKLFF.

This clonotype showed up just a few times. The chain joins TRBV7-2 to TRBJ1-5, with 9 bases lining up with TRBD1. J gave up 6 bases and V 0 bases, and 3 bases lay outside the gene matches. The length of the CDR3 is 15 residues. Germline-derived CDR1 and CDR2 are SGHTA and FQGNSA. The CDR3 nucleotides are TGTGCCAGCAGCTTAGCCGGGACAGGGCTTCAGCCCCAGCATTTT. Protein sequence: CASSLAGTGLQPQHF.

This clonotype has only a few counts. The gene calls are TRBV18 and TRBJ2-3; D might be TRBD2 (5 bases). CDR3 size: 15 residues. Germline loops: CDR1 KGHSH, CDR2 LQKENI. V was trimmed by 0 bases and J by 2 bases, leaving 9 bases between them. The DNA of the CDR3 is TGTGCCAGCTCACCACCCAGAGGGAACACAGATACGCAGTATTTT. Translated, it gives CASSPPRGNTDTQYF.

This clonotype was recorded at least ten times. The CDR3 sequence: CASSLSGGLVDTQYF. CDR3 nucleotides: TGTGCCAGCAGTTTATCAGGGGGCTTGGTGGATACGCAGTATTTT. The chain has TRBV28 and TRBJ2-3; 8 positions agree with TRBD1. V shed 1 base and J 6 bases; nucleotides not matched to a gene: 6. This CDR3 is built from 15 residues. CDR1 MDHEN and CDR2 SYDVKM come from the germline V gene. Combining the CDR3 with reference TRBV28 and TRBJ2-3 gives the whole variable domain DVKVTQSSRYLVKRTGEKVFLECVQDMDHENMFWYRQDPGLGLRLIYFSYDVKMKEKGDIPEGYSVSREKKERFSLILESASTNQTSMYLCASSLSGGLVDTQYFGPGTRLTVL.

This clonotype came up a few times. This chain links TRBV27 with TRBJ2-1; 10 nucleotides align to TRBD2. Per the germline V gene, CDR1 is MNHEY and CDR2 is SMNVEV (reference sequence). V lost 6 bases, J lost 0 bases, and 5 bases stayed unmatched. The CDR3 runs 16 residues. The CDR3 DNA reads TGTGCCAGCAGCTTAGCGGGGGGCCCCTCCTACAATGAGCAGTTCTTC. Protein: CASSLAGGPSYNEQFF.

This clonotype was counted many times. This chain's CDR3 is CASNGLAGVGDTQYF. The CDR3, as DNA: TGTGCCAGCAACGGACTAGCGGGGGTAGGAGATACGCAGTATTTT. This chain uses TRBV6-1 with TRBJ2-3; 13 bases fit TRBD2. J was trimmed by 5 bases and V by 7 bases; bases with no gene match: 6. The germline gives CDR1 MNHNS, CDR2 SASEGT. The CDR3 has 15 residues.

This clonotype was counted many times. V and J are TRBV28 and TRBJ2-3; TRBD2 matches 11 bases. With 6 bases clipped from V and 2 bases from J, the junction kept 7 bases outside the gene matches. The CDR3 has 16 amino acids. Germline assignment: CDR1 MDHEN and CDR2 SYDVKM. The CDR3 reads CASSTLAGAFTDTQYF. CDR3 coding DNA: TGTGCCAGCAGCACACTAGCGGGGGCCTTCACAGATACGCAGTATTTT.

In its sample, this clonotype was seen many times. J is TRBJ2-3 and V is TRBV5-1, with D possibly TRBD2 on 7 matching bases. The CDR3 loop spans 14 amino acids. Trimming shortened V by 6 bases and J by 5 bases, and 16 bases separated the two germline ends. CDR1 is SGHRS, CDR2 YFSETQ, per germline. CDR3 sequence: CASKSGGARDTQYF. DNA of the CDR3: TGCGCCAGCAAGAGTGGGGGGGCCAGAGATACGCAGTATTTT.

In this sample, this clonotype turned up many times. This chain links TRBV5-1 with TRBJ1-1; 8 bases align to TRBD1. Per the germline V gene, CDR1 is SGHRS and CDR2 is YFSETQ. The V gene end was trimmed by 5 bases and the J gene end by 5 bases; junction bases not matched to a gene: 14. This CDR3 comprises 16 residues. This chain's CDR3 is CASRAGTGQLGTEAFF. In nucleotides, the CDR3 is TGCGCCAGCAGGGCCGGGACAGGCCAATTGGGGACTGAAGCTTTCTTT.

This clonotype was observed many times. The chain combines TRBV28 with TRBJ2-5; no clear D. V lost 3 bases to trimming and J lost 4 bases, with 9 bases between them. This CDR3 has 13 amino acids. Germline-derived CDR1 and CDR2 are MDHEN and SYDVKM. Here the CDR3 DNA reads TGTGCCAGCAGTTTGGTTCCTGTAGAGACCCAGTACTTC. This gives the protein CASSLVPVETQYF.

This clonotype showed up many times. The V gene is TRBV28, the J gene TRBJ1-1; 9 bases are shared with TRBD1. The germline CDR1 and CDR2 sequences are MDHEN and SYDVKM. V shed 5 bases and J 2 bases; nucleotides not matched to a gene: 6. The CDR3 contains 15 residues. CDR3 protein: CASSPSTGGNTEAFF. As DNA, the CDR3 is TGTGCCAGCAGTCCATCGACAGGGGGAAACACTGAAGCTTTCTTT.

Many counts were recorded for this clonotype. This chain connects TRBV12-3 or TRBV12-4 to TRBJ1-2; weak D call: TRBD1 (6 bases). Trimming shortened V by 1 base and J by 6 bases, and 12 bases separated the two germline ends. The CDR3 contains 14 residues. The CDR3 DNA reads as TGTGCCAGCAGTTTAGGTGGCAGGGGTAATGGCTACACCTTC. The encoded protein is CASSLGGRGNGYTF.

In its sample, this clonotype was seen many times. The rearrangement uses TRBV21-1 and TRBJ2-1. TRBV21-1 counts as a pseudogene. The CDR3 contains 17 residues. The CDR3 DNA is TGTGCCAGCAGCATTCGTGTCAACTCCGCGGCGATCAATGAGCAGTTCTTC. Encoded protein: CASSIRVNSAAINEQFF.

At least ten counts were recorded for this clonotype. V and J are TRBV12-3 or TRBV12-4 and TRBJ1-5; TRBD1 is a possible D gene (6 bases). This CDR3 spans 14 amino acids. V dropped 5 bases and J dropped 5 bases, with 13 bases sitting between them. As DNA, the CDR3 is TGTGCCAGCAGTGAAGACAGGTCTTATCAGCCCCAGCATTTT. The encoded protein is CASSEDRSYQPQHF.

This clonotype has ten or more counts. The chain employs TRBV5-1 and TRBJ2-5, with D perhaps matching TRBD1 (8 bases). The CDR3 has 14 residues. With 4 bases removed from V and 7 bases from J, the gap between germline ends came to 17 bases. Looked up from germline, CDR1 is SGHRS and CDR2 is YFSETQ. CDR3 loop: CASSHTTGGATQYF. The DNA for the CDR3 is TGCGCCAGCAGCCATACCACAGGGGGGGCGACCCAGTACTTC.